Presented here are 28 T cell receptor beta chains from one specimen sequenced in a study of control samples from healthy donors and cancer patients. The repertoire was sequenced with immunoSEQ multiplex PCR; TCRdb's copy has only in-frame clones and lacks some. This table has around 76,000 clones, around 86% appearing once. Sequencing was performed on PBMCs. These receptors all stem from a woman between 45 and 65 years old with colorectal cancer.

The gene calls are TRBV7-8 and TRBJ2-7; TRBD1 matches at 8 bases. The trim removed 3 bases at V and 2 bases at J, leaving 0 bases unmatched. Per germline, CDR1 SGHVS and CDR2 FQNEAQ. The CDR3 contains 13 residues. CDR3 coding DNA: TGTGCCAGCAGCTTGGACAGGGCCTACGAGCAGTACGTC. Translating gives CASSLDRAYEQYV.

The chain links TRBV5-1 to TRBJ1-3; no definite D call. The CDR3 length is 13 residues. Trimming removed 6 bases from V and 1 base from J, with 8 bases in between. Germline V lookup: CDR1 SGHRS, CDR2 YFSETQ. This CDR3 reads CASIGESGNTIYF. The CDR3 DNA reads TGCGCCAGCATAGGAGAATCTGGAAACACCATATATTTT.

V and J are TRBV29-1 and TRBJ1-1; 8 nucleotides match TRBD1. Germline values: CDR1 SQVTM, CDR2 ANQGSEA. CDR3 length equals 13 residues. The V segment lost 3 bases and the J segment 4 bases; nucleotides outside the gene matches: 4. CDR3 in amino acids: CSVERQGTTEAFF. CDR3 coding DNA: TGCAGCGTTGAGAGACAGGGGACCACTGAAGCTTTCTTT.

This sequence joins TRBV5-8 and TRBJ2-2; no firm D call. Germline V gene data show CDR1 as SGHTS and CDR2 as YDEGEE. The CDR3 contains 14 residues. V gave up 1 base and J gave up 2 bases, with 6 bases separating them. The CDR3 sequence: CASSLYGNTGELFF. The CDR3, as DNA: TGTGCCAGCAGCTTGTACGGTAACACCGGGGAGCTGTTTTTT.

The chain employs TRBV18 and TRBJ1-2; no firm D call. The germline CDR1 and CDR2 sequences are KGHSH and LQKENI. The length of the CDR3 is 14 residues. V dropped 0 bases and J dropped 4 bases, with 9 bases sitting between them. CDR3 protein: CASSPPYSLYGYTF. The CDR3 DNA is TGTGCCAGCTCACCACCCTACAGCCTCTATGGCTACACCTTC.

The rearrangement links TRBV3-1 (or the pseudogene TRBV3-2) to TRBJ2-5; D might be TRBD2 (6 bases). The CDR3 is 13 amino acids. Trimming shortened V by 1 base and J by 7 bases, and 10 bases separated the two germline ends. CDR1 and CDR2 (germline): LGHDT, YNNKEL (reference sequence). The CDR3 DNA reads as TGTGCCAGCAGCCAAGGACTAGAAGGGACCCAGTACTTC. Protein: CASSQGLEGTQYF.

V usage is TRBV6-1 and J usage is TRBJ2-7, with D unclear. The CDR3 covers 14 residues. Trimming removed 0 bases from V and 3 bases from J, with 9 bases in between. The germline CDR1 and CDR2 sequences are MNHNS and SASEGT. CDR3: CASSEAWAGYEQYV. The CDR3 nucleotides are TGTGCCAGCAGTGAAGCGTGGGCAGGCTACGAGCAGTACGTC.

This clone was counted once. V gene TRBV7-2 combines with J gene TRBJ1-2; TRBD1 might be the D (5 bases). The CDR3 has 16 residues. V shed 4 bases and J shed 10 bases, with 25 bases lying between them. Germline V lookup: CDR1 SGHTA, CDR2 FQGNSA. Here the CDR3 reads CASSSHETRDELDYTF. DNA of the CDR3: TGTGCCAGCAGCTCACACGAAACCCGGGACGAGTTAGACTACACCTTC.

V gene TRBV7-2 combines with J gene TRBJ2-1; D gene unclear. The germline V gene has CDR1 SGHTA and CDR2 FQGNSA. The CDR3 is made up of 13 amino acids. Between the trimmed V and J ends, which lost 4 bases and 9 bases, there was a span of 13 bases. CDR3 in amino acids: CASSSSYRTEQFF. The CDR3 nucleotides read TGTGCCAGCAGCTCCTCTTACCGCACTGAGCAGTTCTTC.

The chain joins TRBV18 to TRBJ1-6; D may be TRBD1 (6 bases). The CDR3 contains 18 residues. Per the germline V gene, CDR1 is KGHSH and CDR2 is LQKENI. Trimming took off 2 bases at V and 0 bases at J, with 14 bases between the two ends. The CDR3 is CASSPVGAGPSYNSPLHF. DNA of the CDR3: TGTGCCAGCTCACCAGTGGGGGCAGGGCCCTCCTATAATTCACCCCTCCACTTT. The entire variable domain, with the rest obtained from reference TRBV18 and TRBJ1-6, is as follows: NAGVMQNPRHLVRRRGQEARLRCSPMKGHSHVYWYRQLPEEGLKFMVYLQKENIIDESGMPKERFSAEFPKEGPSILRIQQVVRGDSAAYFCASSPVGAGPSYNSPLHFGNGTRLTVT.

This chain joins TRBV24-1 and TRBJ2-7; 8 bases are a match to TRBD1. The V gene end was trimmed by 4 bases and the J gene end by 3 bases; junction bases not matched to a gene: 10. Germline CDR1 and CDR2: KGHDR and SFDVKD. The CDR3 has 16 amino acids. CDR3 protein: CATSDQTGEIFYEQYV. The CDR3 nucleotides are TGTGCCACCAGTGACCAGACAGGGGAAATATTCTACGAGCAGTACGTC.

This chain joins TRBV2 and TRBJ1-1; 9 nucleotides align to TRBD1. Germline V gives CDR1 SNHLY, CDR2 FYNNEI. J lost 1 base, V lost 4 bases, and 7 bases had no gene match. CDR3 length: 16 residues. Written as DNA, the CDR3 is TGTGCCAGCAGTGGGGGACAGGGAGGAGGGAACACTGAAGCTTTCTTT. Amino acids: CASSGGQGGGNTEAFF.

DNA of the CDR3: TGTGCCAGTAGTCCGACCAGGACAGGGGAGATAAGAAATCAGCCCCAGCATTTT. Translated: CASSPTRTGEIRNQPQHF. V usage is TRBV19 and J usage is TRBJ1-5; TRBD1 matches 9 bases. From germline, CDR1 is LNHDA and CDR2 SQIVND (reference sequence). J lost 4 bases, V lost 5 bases, and 15 bases had no gene match. The CDR3 has 18 residues.

This clone came up a few times. V and J are TRBV5-1 and TRBJ1-2, with 9 bases that match TRBD1. Germline CDR1 and CDR2: SGHRS and YFSETQ. Losses at the gene ends were 4 bases for V and 3 bases for J; bases not matched to a gene: 4. There are 14 residues in the CDR3. The CDR3 bases are TGCGCCAGCAGCACCCGGACAGGGGACTATGGCTACACCTTC. Its protein is CASSTRTGDYGYTF. The variable domain in full, with the rest retrieved from reference TRBV5-1 and TRBJ1-2, is KAGVTQTPRYLIKTRGQQVTLSCSPISGHRSVSWYQQTPGQGLQFLFEYFSETQRNKGNFPGRFSGRQFSNSRSEMNVSTLELGDSALYLCASSTRTGDYGYTFGSGTRLTVV.

The table lists this clone with a count of one. V is TRBV18 and J is TRBJ2-3; maybe TRBD1 (6 bases). Germline CDR1 reads KGHSH; CDR2 reads LQKENI. V gave up 1 base and J gave up 0 bases, with 11 bases separating them. CDR3 size: 16 residues. CDR3 sequence (DNA): TGTGCCAGCTCACCACGGGGGACACAGAGCACAGATACGCAGTATTTT. Translated, it gives CASSPRGTQSTDTQYF.

The chain recombines TRBV7-6 with TRBJ1-6, with a possible D match to TRBD1 (5 bases). Trimming shortened V by 6 bases and J by 4 bases, and 13 bases separated the two germline ends. Germline V lookup: CDR1 SGHVS, CDR2 FNYEAQ. The CDR3 consists of 15 residues. For the CDR3, the DNA is TGTGCCAGCAGTCAGGGACCAGGGTATAATTCACCCCTCCACTTT. It encodes CASSQGPGYNSPLHF.

This clone was seen a handful of times. This chain connects TRBV7-9 to TRBJ1-1; D is possibly TRBD1 (5 bases). The length of the CDR3 is 15 residues. CDR1 is SEHNR and CDR2 is FQNEAQ in the germline V gene (reference sequence). Trimming stripped 1 base from V and 0 bases from J, with 9 bases between. The CDR3 DNA sequence: TGTGCCAGCAGCTTAGGAGGGACCATGAACACTGAAGCTTTCTTT. It codes for CASSLGGTMNTEAFF.

In the case of this clone: The germline gene is not matched at one end of the junction; a read error may be the cause. The sample has other DNA sequences that encode this CDR3 too. The chain combines TRBV6-1 with TRBJ2-2; possibly TRBD2 for D (7 bases). This CDR3 spans 15 amino acids. Germline V lookup: CDR1 MNHNS, CDR2 SASEGT. The CDR3 bases are TGTGCCAGCAGTGAATTGGGGGGGCGAAACGGGGAGCTGTTCTTT. This codes for CASSELGGRNGELFF.

The rearrangement links TRBV5-6 to TRBJ2-3; TRBD2 matches 9 bases. The V gene's germline CDR1 is SGHDT and CDR2 YYEEEE. Losses at the gene ends were 5 bases for V and 1 base for J; bases not matched to a gene: 8. The CDR3 is 16 residues long. CDR3: CASSDSGGSGTDTQYF. The CDR3 coding sequence is TGTGCCAGCAGTGATAGCGGGGGATCGGGCACAGATACGCAGTATTTT.

This chain connects TRBV15 to TRBJ1-2; TRBD1 matches at 12 bases. V lost 0 bases to trimming and J lost 5 bases; unmatched junction nucleotides: 4. The V gene's germline CDR1 is LNHNV and CDR2 YYDKDF (reference sequence). This CDR3 region has 16 residues. CDR3 DNA: TGTGCCACCAGCAGAGATAGGGGACAGGGGGCGTATGGCTACACCTTC. It is translated as CATSRDRGQGAYGYTF.

V is TRBV12-3 or TRBV12-4 and J is TRBJ2-2; D might be TRBD2 (7 bases). V gave up 8 bases and J gave up 6 bases, with 13 bases separating them. The CDR3 runs to 13 residues. Here the CDR3 reads CASRPGGSGELFF. The CDR3 DNA reads TGTGCCAGCCGACCGGGGGGCTCCGGGGAGCTGTTTTTT.

The chain links TRBV2 to TRBJ1-2; D possibly corresponds to TRBD1 (5 bases). Germline CDR1 SNHLY, CDR2 FYNNEI. V was pared by 6 bases and J by 4 bases, with 18 bases between. This CDR3 is built from 15 residues. CDR3 protein: CASRPRGGDAYGYTF. The CDR3 DNA follows: TGTGCCAGCAGACCACGGGGAGGGGACGCCTATGGCTACACCTTC. The full variable domain, with the rest looked up from reference TRBV2 and TRBJ1-2, is EPEVTQTPSHQVTQMGQEVILRCVPISNHLYFYWYRQILGQKVEFLVSFYNNEISEKSEIFDDQFSVERPDGSNFTLKIRSTKLEDSAMYFCASRPRGGDAYGYTFGSGTRLTVV.

V and J are TRBV6-6 and TRBJ2-1, with D maybe TRBD2 (6 bases). V was shortened by 0 bases and J by 3 bases, with 9 bases between the two germline ends. The length of the CDR3 is 15 residues. Germline V gene lookup returns CDR1 MNHNY and CDR2 SVGAGI (reference sequence). CDR3 in DNA: TGTGCCAGCAGTTACTCAGGCGGGGACTACAATGAGCAGTTCTTC. Residues: CASSYSGGDYNEQFF.

This sequence joins TRBV19 and TRBJ1-2; 7 bases are a match to TRBD1. The CDR3 runs 15 residues. Germline CDR1 and CDR2: LNHDA and SQIVND (reference sequence). After removal of 6 bases from V and 5 bases from J, the junction contained 12 bases not matched to a gene. DNA of the CDR3: TGTGCCAGTAGACCCGACAGGGAGCGTGTTTATGGCTACACCTTC. It translates to CASRPDRERVYGYTF.

The chain links TRBV5-1 to TRBJ2-7; TRBD2 aligns across 7 bases. The CDR3 runs 16 residues. With V trimmed by 1 base and J by 7 bases, 14 bases remained unmatched. The germline gives CDR1 SGHRS, CDR2 YFSETQ. The CDR3 here is CASSLPLLAGVGEQYV. The CDR3 coding sequence is TGCGCCAGCAGCTTGCCCCTACTCGCGGGGGTGGGGGAGCAGTACGTC.

This sequence joins TRBV11-1 and TRBJ1-1, with D hard to call. The CDR3 is made up of 13 amino acids. Trimming took 1 base from V and 3 from J, leaving 6 bases between them. The germline V gene encodes CDR1 SGHAT and CDR2 FQDESV (reference sequence). Written as DNA, the CDR3 is TGTGCCAGCAGCTTAGGTCTCGACACTGAAGCTTTCTTT. This gives the protein CASSLGLDTEAFF.

V gene TRBV6-6 combines with J gene TRBJ1-2; 8 positions agree with TRBD1. The V gene end was trimmed by 6 bases and the J gene end by 3 bases; junction bases not matched to a gene: 6. This CDR3 is 14 amino acids long. The germline CDR1 and CDR2 sequences are MNHNY and SVGAGI (reference sequence). Written as DNA, the CDR3 is TGTGCCAGCAGCAGGGACAGGACCGACTATGGCTACACCTTC. This codes for CASSRDRTDYGYTF.

The chain carries TRBV6-5 and TRBJ1-2; D is ambiguous. Looked up from germline, CDR1 is MNHEY and CDR2 is SVGAGI. CDR3 size: 12 residues. V was pared by 4 bases and J by 8 bases, with 11 bases between. CDR3 amino acids: CASSWGFGGYTF. The CDR3 DNA follows: TGTGCCAGCAGTTGGGGATTCGGAGGCTACACCTTC.